This T cell receptor (beta chain) was sequenced during a study of regulatory dendritic cells for organ transplantation. CDR3 length: 14 residues. Trimming shortened V by 4 bases and J by 5 bases, and 16 bases separated the two germline ends. From germline, CDR1 is SGHNT and CDR2 YYREEE (reference sequence). CD4+ or CD8+ T cells were sorted as naive CD45RA+ or memory CD45RO+. With regard to this clone: Antigen specificity is unknown.

This table comes from immunoSEQ multiplex PCR, and its TCRdb copy is limited to in-frame clones, with some not included. The sample lists more than 10,000 clones, about 75% seen once, with 15% to 20% in the top ten. General observations from the study: Regulatory dendritic cells appeared to expand memory CD8+ clones less than mature ones.

The chain links TRBV5-4 to TRBJ2-7; D possibly uses TRBD1 or TRBD2 (5 bases each). The receptor was isolated from a human donor in good health. The sequenced material came from memory CD8+ T cells from blood. The subset is: CD45RO+ memory T cells. The CDR3 region has the DNA TGTGCCAGCAGCCGCGGGCAGGGTTACAACGAGCAGTACTTC. Its protein product is CASSRGQGYNEQYF. Looking up the rest from reference TRBV5-4 and TRBJ2-7 gives the full variable domain: ETGVTQSPTHLIKTRGQQVTLRCSSQSGHNTVSWYQQALGQGPQFIFQYYREEENGRGNFPPRFSGLQFPNYSSELNVNALELDDSALYLCASSRGQGYNEQYFGPGTRLTVT.